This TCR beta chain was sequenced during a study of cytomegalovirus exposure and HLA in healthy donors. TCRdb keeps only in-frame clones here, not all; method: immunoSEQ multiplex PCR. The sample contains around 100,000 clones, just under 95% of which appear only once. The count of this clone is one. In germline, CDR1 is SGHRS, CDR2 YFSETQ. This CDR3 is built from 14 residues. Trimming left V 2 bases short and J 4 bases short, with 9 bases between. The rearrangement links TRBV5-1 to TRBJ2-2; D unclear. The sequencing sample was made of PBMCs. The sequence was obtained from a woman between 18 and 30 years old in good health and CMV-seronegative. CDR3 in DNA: TGCGCCAGCAGCTTCGATCCGAGCACCGGGGAGCTGTTTTTT. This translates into CASSFDPSTGELFF.